The rows below give T cell receptor beta chains drawn from one sample of a study of CD8 T cell repertoires and HIV-1 epitope variants. Their antigen targets remain unknown. Assay used: immunoSEQ multiplex PCR; TCRdb lists only in-frame clones, some missing. The sample contains over 5,000 clones, about 67% of which appear only once. The specimen was cultured CD8+ T cells derived from PBMCs. All receptors come from a male donor with HIV. CDR3s include the opening cysteine and the closing phenylalanine or tryptophan. Rows may omit the clone size; those that give it use once, few, many or a size class.

J	V	size	CDR3
TRBJ2-1	TRBV5-5	NA	CASSLGLVDYNEQFF
TRBJ1-5	TRBV6-4	NA	CAKGKGHSNQPQHF
TRBJ2-3	TRBV10-2	NA	CASTSDSTDTQYF
TRBJ2-1	TRBV5-3	NA	CARSALPSGPSSYNEQFF
TRBJ2-5	TRBV5-1	NA	CASSSGQSPDQYF
TRBJ2-7	TRBV11-3	NA	CASSLTRWDEQYF
TRBJ1-5	TRBV5-6	NA	CASSFRGGRQPQHF
TRBJ1-1	TRBV6-1	NA	CASIRGQGPTEAFF
TRBJ1-1	TRBV5-1	NA	CANTPGDGSEAFF
TRBJ2-1	TRBV11-2	few	CASSPRGGGPYNEQFF
TRBJ2-7	TRBV5-4	once	CASSQDRGTSYEQYF
TRBJ2-7	TRBV6-1	NA	CASSSEAEVEYF
TRBJ2-2	TRBV19	NA	CASSIDSLGNTGELFF
TRBJ1-1	TRBV11-1	NA	CASSLATGVNTEAFF
TRBJ2-4	TRBV10-2	NA	CASSAGTKNIQYF
TRBJ2-3	TRBV7-7	few	CASSLEGSTDTQYF
TRBJ2-5	TRBV25-1	NA	CASSELVTGGQETQYF
TRBJ2-7	TRBV19	few	CASSMGVAGEEQYF
TRBJ2-1	TRBV11-1	NA	CASSLAGQSYNEQFF
TRBJ2-7	TRBV28	few	CASKIIESGHEQYF
TRBJ2-3	TRBV28	NA	CASSPVVSTDTQYF
TRBJ2-1	TRBV19	NA	CASSMSGLYNEQFF
TRBJ1-4	TRBV5-4	NA	CASSAAGTANEKLFF
TRBJ2-2	TRBV5-1	NA	CASSLGGDNTGELFF
TRBJ1-1	TRBV30	few	CAWSLGGGSEAFF
TRBJ1-4	TRBV4-1	NA	CASSHSEGAREKLFF
TRBJ2-3	TRBV5-6	NA	CASSLEGLAGAADTQYF
TRBJ1-1	TRBV5-1	NA	CASSIDRSGNTEAFF
TRBJ2-3	TRBV9	NA	CASSADGGLDTQYF
TRBJ2-7	TRBV4-1	NA	CASSQGGLAGNEQYF
TRBJ2-3	TRBV19	once	CASSTLTSGGASTDTQYF
TRBJ2-1	TRBV9	NA	CASSPTSGGAAEQFF
TRBJ2-7	TRBV6-5	NA	CASSLTGSFTYEQYF
TRBJ2-7	TRBV28	few	CASSGLVTYEQYF
TRBJ2-2	TRBV19	NA	CASSPHTGTGELFF
TRBJ1-4	TRBV4-3	NA	CASSQFLGAENEKLFF
TRBJ1-1	TRBV7-9	NA	CASSLDTEAFF
TRBJ1-1	TRBV12-5	NA	CASGSTDEAFF
TRBJ2-1	TRBV11-2	NA	CASGVNNEQFF
TRBJ2-1	TRBV5-8	NA	CASSFGQGLGEQFF
TRBJ2-7	TRBV7-8	NA	CASSLYQGGYEQYF
TRBJ2-7	TRBV5-5	NA	CASSKGTGRYEQYF
TRBJ2-3	TRBV7-3	NA	CASSPTLAGGGDTQYF